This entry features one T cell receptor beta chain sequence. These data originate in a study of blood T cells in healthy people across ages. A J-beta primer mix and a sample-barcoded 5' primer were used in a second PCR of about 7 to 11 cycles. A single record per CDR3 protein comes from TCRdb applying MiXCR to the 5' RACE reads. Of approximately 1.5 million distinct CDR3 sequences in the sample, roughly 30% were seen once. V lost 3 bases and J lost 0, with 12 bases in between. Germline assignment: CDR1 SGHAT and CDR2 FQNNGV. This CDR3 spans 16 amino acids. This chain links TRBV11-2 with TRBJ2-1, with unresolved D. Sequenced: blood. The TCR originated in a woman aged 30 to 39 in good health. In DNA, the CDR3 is TGTGCCAGCAGCTTCATATTGGGAAACTCCTACAATGAGCAGTTCTTC. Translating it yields CASSFILGNSYNEQFF.